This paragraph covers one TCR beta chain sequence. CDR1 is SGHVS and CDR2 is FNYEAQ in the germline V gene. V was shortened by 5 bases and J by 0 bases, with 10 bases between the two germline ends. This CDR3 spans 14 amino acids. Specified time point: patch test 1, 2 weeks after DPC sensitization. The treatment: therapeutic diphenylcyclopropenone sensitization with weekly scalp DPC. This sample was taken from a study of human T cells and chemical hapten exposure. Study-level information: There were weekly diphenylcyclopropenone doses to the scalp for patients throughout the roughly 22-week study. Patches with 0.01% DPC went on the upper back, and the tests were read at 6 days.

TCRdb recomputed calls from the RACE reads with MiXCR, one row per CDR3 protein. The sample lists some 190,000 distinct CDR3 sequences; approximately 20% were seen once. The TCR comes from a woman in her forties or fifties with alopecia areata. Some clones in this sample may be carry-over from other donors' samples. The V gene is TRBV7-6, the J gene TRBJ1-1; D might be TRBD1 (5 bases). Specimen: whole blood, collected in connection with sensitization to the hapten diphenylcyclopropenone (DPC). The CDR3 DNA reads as TGTGCCAGCAGCCGGGGACGTTTGAACACTGAAGCTTTCTTT. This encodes CASSRGRLNTEAFF.